The sequence of this T cell receptor beta chain was determined in a study of blood T cell repertoires in COVID-19 (dated by TCRdb to the early 2020s). Describing the broader study: Samples from collaborators originated in the United States, Italy and Spain and spanned both the acute and convalescent phases of COVID-19. The prospective study material was composed of cDNA or gDNA derived from T cells, B-cell-depleted T cells, or PBMCs. Deeply sampled blood TCRbeta repertoires from subjects exposed to, actively infected with, or recovered from COVID-19 were included in the dataset. The repertoires were released in a freely available public database meant as a resource for research on the immune response to SARS-CoV-2. The samples were drawn from the first 160 participants of the ongoing ImmuneRACE study and from over 950 subjects provided by 6 global collaborators. Sample metadata almost always included a de-identified subject ID, COVID-19 status, age in years and sex. Where HLA class I and class II types were available, the types were taken from metadata supplied by the sample provider, not from assay-based typing. The research as a whole found: How much clinical and demographic metadata was included differed by source and by participant, and the metadata was provided uncurated.

TCRbeta CDR3 regions were amplified from genomic DNA using the immunoSEQ Assay, a bias-controlled multiplex PCR. From the authors' description of their analysis: The number of nucleated cells in each sample was estimated by amplification of reference gene primers within the assay. Sequence reads were collapsed and filtered to measure the absolute abundance of every unique TCRbeta CDR3 rearrangement. For each sample, productive Simpson clonality was calculated by taking the square root of Simpson's diversity index across productive rearrangements. TCRdb provides this immuneACCESS table in a form limited to in-frame rearrangements. Some clones are lacking; in checked studies, under half of them reflect an unresolved V gene, and why the rest are absent is not known. Clonal size and the V and J genes are those of that table, whereas D and trimming came from the DNA. The table for this sample lists approximately 250,000 clones; 84% of them were counted only once. Approximately 9% of the sample lies in the top ten.

Of note for this clone: Its antigen is not yet known. No qualities accompany the bases; no much larger clone lies one base away.

Each collaborating institution followed its own protocols to collect whole blood in K2EDTA tubes. Collaborator samples were shipped for TCRbeta analysis as frozen whole blood, isolated PBMCs, or DNA extracted from either sample type. Its CDR3 holds 15 amino acids, cysteine through phenylalanine. Solely the CDR3 DNA is kept, with 45 bases framed from the first base. Trimming removed 4 bases from V and 4 bases from J; the gene matches leave 5 bases unexplained. The CDR1 and CDR2 encoded by the germline V gene (reference sequence) are SGHNT and YYREEE. Sequenced: peripheral blood. This TCR was sampled from a human donor in a cohort sampled during active COVID-19. The chain is made from TRBV5-4 and TRBJ1-2, and 12 junction bases match TRBD1. The nucleotide sequence is given as TGTGCCAGCAGCACCGGGACAGGGGGCGTCTATGGCTACACCTTC. Protein translation: CASSTGTGGVYGYTF.